Shown below are 23 T cell receptor beta chains from a single sample sequenced in a study of regulatory T cells in long-lasting Graves disease (dated by TCRdb to the early 2020s). The library relied on multiplex PCR. The instrument given in TCRdb is Illumina HiSeq 4000. CDR3 regions were amplified by Arm-PCR with iRepertoire HTBI primers to construct TCR beta libraries. TCRdb reran the public reads through fastp at Q25 and MiXCR, keeping productive beta chains. Rows merge per CDR3 protein into single entries with the most common DNA and genes. In all, the sample holds 450,000 to 500,000 distinct CDR3 sequences, and under 20% of those were seen once. The top ten constitute more than 10% of the sample. Reading the label with the study, this specimen's time point is: newly diagnosed GD, antithyroid drugs for less than 3 months. RNA was extracted from PBMCs in TRIzol for both TCR sequencing and RNA sequencing.

In addition, the sample was reused for a study of T cells in Graves' hyperthyroidism and ophthalmopathy.

The sample was peripheral blood mononuclear cells (PBMCs), taken at new diagnosis, from a patient treated with antithyroid drugs. Source of these receptors: a man aged 35 to 55 with Graves disease. Donor details come from another sample of the same person, matched by shared clones.

This clonotype was seen a handful of times. The chain combines TRBV2 with TRBJ2-7; D possibly corresponds to TRBD1 (5 bases). V lost 7 bases to trimming and J lost 0 bases, with 13 bases between them. The germline gives CDR1 SNHLY, CDR2 FYNNEI. The CDR3 has 14 residues. The CDR3 DNA is TGTGCCAGCAAAGACAGTGTACCCTCCTACGAGCAGTACTTC. Translation: CASKDSVPSYEQYF.

In its sample, this clonotype was seen many times. The chain recombines TRBV28 with TRBJ2-3; D ambiguous. V lost 5 bases and J lost 1, with 10 bases in between. The CDR3 sequence is 14 residues long. The germline CDR1 and CDR2 sequences are MDHEN and SYDVKM. The CDR3 DNA is TGTGCCAGCAGTCTCCCCCTCGGCACAGATACGCAGTATTTT. Protein product: CASSLPLGTDTQYF.

This clonotype was picked up a small number of times. This rearrangement joins TRBV29-1 to TRBJ2-6; D call uncertain. Germline V lookup: CDR1 SQVTM, CDR2 ANQGSEA. The CDR3 is 13 amino acids. With 6 bases removed from V and 0 bases from J, the gap between germline ends came to 6 bases. Here the CDR3 DNA reads TGCAGCGTGGCAGACTCTGGGGCCAACGTCCTGACTTTC. This codes for CSVADSGANVLTF.

The V call is TRBV5-1, the J call TRBJ2-1; D unresolved. V was clipped by 4 bases and J by 10 bases, with 9 bases between them. This CDR3 is built from 11 residues. Per the germline V gene, CDR1 is SGHRS and CDR2 is YFSETQ. The CDR3: CASSNSVEQFF. The CDR3 region has the DNA TGCGCCAGCAGCAATAGTGTCGAGCAGTTCTTC.

This clonotype was seen only a few times. This chain connects TRBV29-1 to TRBJ1-1; TRBD1 aligns across 8 bases. This CDR3 comprises 14 residues. CDR1 is SQVTM, CDR2 ANQGSEA, per germline. Unmatched junction bases numbered 5, after V lost 1 base and J lost 4 bases. For the CDR3, the DNA is TGCAGCGTTGAAGTACAGGGGGTTTTCACTGAAGCTTTCTTT. This translates into CSVEVQGVFTEAFF.

Concerning this clonotype itself: The junction does not match germline at one end; this may be a read error. J is TRBJ2-5 and V is TRBV30; D is perhaps TRBD2 (8 bases). Germline values: CDR1 GTSNPN, CDR2 SVGIG (reference sequence). This CDR3 comprises 14 residues. The CDR3 is CAWTGTRGLETQYF. In DNA form, the CDR3 reads TGTGCCTGGACCGGGACTAGGGGGCTCGAGACCCAGTATTTC. Full variable domain (rest looked up from reference TRBV30 and TRBJ2-5): SQTIHQWPATLVQPVGSPLSLECTVEGTSNPNLYWYRQAAGRGLQLLFYSVGIGQISSEVPQNLSASRPQDRQFILSSKKLLLSDSGFYLCAWTGTRGLETQYFGPGTRLLVL.

The rearrangement links TRBV19 to TRBJ2-7, with a possible D match to TRBD2 (6 bases). V shed 2 bases and J shed 0 bases, with 14 bases lying between them. CDR1 and CDR2 from the germline V gene are LNHDA and SQIVND (reference sequence). This CDR3 contains 16 residues. The CDR3 DNA reads as TGTGCCAGTAGTATACGAAGCGGGTCCTTCTCCTACGAGCAGTACTTC. Its protein product is CASSIRSGSFSYEQYF.

The CDR3 DNA is TGCAGTGCTAGAGGTACTAGCGGGATGAATACGCAGTATTTT. It encodes CSARGTSGMNTQYF. The gene calls are TRBV20-1 and TRBJ2-3, with 10 bases identical to TRBD2. The germline gives CDR1 DFQATT, CDR2 SNEGSKA (reference sequence). The CDR3 covers 14 residues. V shed 1 base, J shed 7 bases, and the junction held 5 bases outside the gene matches.

The rearrangement joins TRBV4-1 to TRBJ1-3; D is possibly TRBD1 (5 bases). This CDR3 comprises 14 residues. The V gene lost 3 bases and the J gene lost 4 bases, with 10 bases spanning the gap. The germline V gene encodes CDR1 MGHRA and CDR2 YSYEKL. CDR3 nucleotide sequence: TGCGCCAGCAGCCAGCTCAGGGCGGGAAACACCATATATTTT. It encodes CASSQLRAGNTIYF.

This clonotype appeared a single time. A read error may be the cause here, since a much bigger clone is one base away. This chain uses TRBV28 with TRBJ2-7, with 9 bases lining up with TRBD2. The J segment lost 6 bases and the V segment lost 2 bases, leaving 8 bases of the junction unmatched. Germline V gene data show CDR1 as MDHEN and CDR2 as SYDVKM. This CDR3 has 15 residues. As DNA, the CDR3 is TGTGCCAGCAGTTTACACGCGACTAGCGGCTCCGAGCAGTACTTC. It yields the protein CASSLHATSGSEQYF.

This clonotype has at least ten counts. CDR3 sequence reads: CASSQEASLTEAFF. CDR3 bases: TGCGCCAGCAGCCAAGAAGCATCGCTTACTGAAGCTTTCTTT. V usage is TRBV4-1 and J usage is TRBJ1-1; D is ambiguous. Per germline, CDR1 MGHRA and CDR2 YSYEKL. With 0 bases removed from V and 5 bases from J, the gap between germline ends came to 10 bases. This CDR3 has 14 amino acids.

This clonotype was recorded at least ten times. The chain joins TRBV29-1 to TRBJ2-7; TRBD1 aligns across 9 bases. This CDR3 comprises 14 residues. Per the germline V gene, CDR1 is SQVTM and CDR2 is ANQGSEA. With V trimmed by 6 bases and J by 3 bases, 9 bases remained unmatched. The CDR3 coding sequence is TGCAGCGTAGACCCGGGACAGGGAGGCTACGAGCAGTACTTC. It specifies CSVDPGQGGYEQYF.

The genes are TRBV19 and TRBJ1-5; D is unresolved. Per germline, CDR1 LNHDA and CDR2 SQIVND (reference sequence). CDR3 length: 16 residues. Trimming left V 1 base short and J 0 bases short, with 10 bases between. CDR3: CASSIVGQYSNQPQHF. The CDR3 DNA reads TGTGCCAGTAGTATAGTTGGGCAGTATAGCAATCAGCCCCAGCATTTT.

The sample holds many counts of this clonotype. V is TRBV20-1 and J is TRBJ2-1; D not certain. CDR3 size: 14 residues. Trimming removed 3 bases from V and 2 bases from J, with 11 bases in between. CDR1 is DFQATT, CDR2 SNEGSKA, per germline (reference sequence). In DNA form, the CDR3 reads TGCAGTGCTAGCAGGTCCCCAACCTACAATGAGCAGTTCTTC. Translated, it gives CSASRSPTYNEQFF.

This clonotype was seen at least ten times. This chain connects TRBV3-1 to TRBJ1-2; D unresolved. The CDR3 runs to 13 residues. Germline V lookup: CDR1 LGHDT, CDR2 YNNKEL (reference sequence). Trimming took off 0 bases at V and 7 bases at J, with 9 bases between the two ends. The CDR3 is CASSQDHLPGYTF. CDR3 bases: TGTGCCAGCAGCCAAGATCACCTCCCTGGCTACACCTTC.

This clonotype was seen at least ten times. J is TRBJ2-7 and V is TRBV2; TRBD2 is a possible D gene (6 bases). In germline, CDR1 is SNHLY, CDR2 FYNNEI. Trimming took 4 bases from V and 3 from J, leaving 16 bases between them. The CDR3 loop spans 15 amino acids. CDR3 sequence: CASSVGGDLGYEQYF. The CDR3 DNA sequence: TGTGCCAGCAGTGTTGGTGGGGACTTAGGCTACGAGCAGTACTTC.

This clonotype was detected many times. The rearrangement links TRBV7-2 to TRBJ1-1; D unresolved. Per germline, CDR1 SGHTA and CDR2 FQGNSA. The V end lost 3 bases, the J end lost 4 bases, and 12 bases lay between the germline ends. CDR3 length: 14 residues. The CDR3: CASSFSLTGTEAFF. CDR3 nucleotides: TGTGCCAGCAGCTTTAGCCTGACGGGCACTGAAGCTTTCTTT. Complete variable domain (other parts from reference TRBV7-2 and TRBJ1-1): GAGVSQSPSNKVTEKGKDVELRCDPISGHTALYWYRQSLGQGLEFLIYFQGNSAPDKSGLPSDRFSAERTGGSVSTLTIQRTQQEDSAVYLCASSFSLTGTEAFFGQGTRLTVV.

This clonotype was detected many times. The chain recombines TRBV12-3 or TRBV12-4 with TRBJ2-7; 8 bases match TRBD2. The V gene end was trimmed by 6 bases and the J gene end by 1 base; junction bases not matched to a gene: 2. The CDR3 runs 13 residues. The CDR3, as DNA: TGTGCCAGCAGCCGCGGGGGGTCCTACGAGCAGTACTTC. Translated, it gives CASSRGGSYEQYF.

The sample holds many counts of this clonotype. The V and J genes are TRBV5-1 and TRBJ2-1; 8 nucleotides line up with TRBD2. Per the germline V gene, CDR1 is SGHRS and CDR2 is YFSETQ. CDR3 length: 15 residues. The junction had 6 bases not matched to a gene; V was cut back by 2 bases and J by 5 bases. In nucleotides, the CDR3 is TGCGCCAGCAGCTTCTCGGGACTAGGCGACAATGAGCAGTTCTTC. It specifies CASSFSGLGDNEQFF.

This clonotype showed up just a few times. The chain has TRBV28 and TRBJ1-5; D gene unclear. CDR1 is MDHEN, CDR2 SYDVKM, per germline. Trimming shortened V by 4 bases and J by 5 bases, and 12 bases separated the two germline ends. This CDR3 has 14 residues. The CDR3 region is CASSSPRPDQPQHF. CDR3 nucleotides: TGTGCCAGCAGTTCCCCGCGCCCTGATCAGCCCCAGCATTTT.

This clonotype showed up just a few times. The chain recombines TRBV20-1 with TRBJ2-4; TRBD1 matches 9 bases. From germline, CDR1 is DFQATT and CDR2 SNEGSKA (reference sequence). The CDR3 runs 13 residues. Trimming removed 3 bases from V and 6 bases from J; junction bases left unmatched: 3. CDR3 amino acids: CSARDRGVNIQYF. The CDR3 DNA reads as TGCAGTGCTAGGGACAGGGGCGTAAACATTCAGTACTTC.

CDR3 loop: CSARLRGDEQYF. The CDR3 DNA sequence: TGCAGTGCTAGACTGCGAGGGGACGAGCAGTACTTC. The J gene is TRBJ2-7, the V gene TRBV20-1; TRBD1 or TRBD2 may be the D gene (5 bases each). Trimming cost V 2 bases and J 5 bases, with 10 bases left between them. Germline V gene lookup returns CDR1 DFQATT and CDR2 SNEGSKA (reference sequence). The CDR3 totals 12 residues.

This clonotype has ten or more counts. This chain links TRBV11-3 with TRBJ1-1; D may be TRBD1 (6 bases). The CDR3 spans 15 residues. The germline gives CDR1 SGHNT, CDR2 YENEEA. Trimming took 0 bases from V and 1 from J, leaving 9 bases between them. DNA of the CDR3: TGTGCCAGCAGCTTAGAGGGACAAAAGAACACTGAAGCTTTCTTT. Amino acids: CASSLEGQKNTEAFF. Filled out from reference TRBV11-3 and TRBJ1-1, the complete variable domain reads EAGVVQSPRYKIIEKKQPVAFWCNPISGHNTLYWYLQNLGQGPELLIRYENEEAVDDSQLPKDRFSAERLKGVDSTLKIQPAELGDSAVYLCASSLEGQKNTEAFFGQGTRLTVV.